In this sample, the clone carrying this T cell receptor (beta chain) turned up a few times. As yet, its antigen is unknown. This entry is derived from a study of cytomegalovirus exposure and HLA in healthy donors. The V end lost 6 bases, the J end lost 4 bases, and 22 bases lay between the germline ends. CDR3 length: 16 residues. The PCR contained 60 Vbeta and 13 Jbeta primers. TCRdb's table, derived via immunoSEQ multiplex PCR, lists solely in-frame clones and lacks some. The sample consists of around 150,000 clones, 80% to 90% of them appearing once. Study-wide findings and caveats: In vitro, three CMV-associated chains proved specific for CMV antigens. Several of the most significant clusters appeared, in a later analysis, to be linked to common viral pathogens.

The clonotype was recovered from a man between 18 and 29 years old in good health and CMV-seronegative. The sample consisted of PBMCs. This chain uses TRBV23-1 with TRBJ2-7; D possibly corresponds to TRBD2 (7 bases). TRBV23-1 is an open reading frame whose function is uncertain. The CDR3 region has the DNA TGCGCCAGCAGCCGGGCGAAGGGGGGGCGCACGTACGAGCAGTACTTC. This translates into CASSRAKGGRTYEQYF.